This T cell receptor (beta chain) was recovered during a study of CD8 T cells in ankylosing spondylitis. The study, taken as a whole, reports: Researchers report that disease-linked clones proved CD8+ and relatively rare in peripheral blood. A motif in TCR beta, a set of about 8 highly homologous variants, appeared characteristic of ankylosing spondylitis blood.

Trimming took 3 bases from V and 4 from J, leaving 12 bases between them. Germline CDR1 and CDR2: SQVTM and ANQGSEA. The CDR3 has 13 amino acids. By quantitative 5'-RACE with molecular barcodes, the TCR beta libraries were made. MiXCR, applied by TCRdb to the 5' RACE reads, yields one record per CDR3 protein. The sample yields about 800,000 distinct CDR3 sequences, roughly 10% seen once. This clonotype was recorded many times. The antigen remains undetermined. This clonotype was obtained from a male donor with ankylosing spondylitis. The chain carries TRBV29-1 and TRBJ1-2; D gene ambiguous. The sample comprised blood, either unsorted or a sorted T cell fraction (not recorded which). The CDR3 coding sequence is TGCAGCGTTGAGAAGGGTCCTGGCTATGGCTACACCTTC. This translates into CSVEKGPGYGYTF.